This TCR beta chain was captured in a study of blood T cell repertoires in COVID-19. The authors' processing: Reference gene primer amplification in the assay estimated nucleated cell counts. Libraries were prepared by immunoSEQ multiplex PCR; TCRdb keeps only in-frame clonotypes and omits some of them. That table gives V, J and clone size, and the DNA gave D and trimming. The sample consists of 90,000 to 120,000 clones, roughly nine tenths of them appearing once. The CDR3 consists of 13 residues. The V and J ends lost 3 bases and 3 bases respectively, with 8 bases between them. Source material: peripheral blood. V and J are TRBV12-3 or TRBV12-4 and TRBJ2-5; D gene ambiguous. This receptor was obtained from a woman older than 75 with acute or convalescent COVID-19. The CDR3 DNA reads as TGTGCCAGCAGTTTTTTGTTAGAAGAGACCCAGTACTTC. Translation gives CASSFLLEETQYF.